The 8 T cell receptor beta chains below come from one sample, sequenced in a study of T cell responses to AZD1222 COVID-19 vaccine. The repertoire was sequenced with immunoSEQ multiplex PCR; TCRdb's copy has only in-frame clones and lacks some. The table includes roughly 98,000 clones, roughly nine tenths detected once. The sequencing used peripheral blood, collected on day 0 of AZD1222 vaccination. Receptor source: an adult in good health.

The chain joins TRBV16 to TRBJ2-7; 11 bases are shared with TRBD1. Germline values: CDR1 KGHSY, CDR2 FQNENV. With 2 bases clipped from V and 3 bases from J, the junction kept 3 bases outside the gene matches. The CDR3 extends over 15 amino acids. CDR3 sequence: CASSQPDRGLYEQYF. DNA of the CDR3: TGTGCCAGCAGCCAACCGGACAGGGGGCTCTACGAGCAGTACTTC.

This clone has a single count. The rearrangement links TRBV7-9 to TRBJ2-5; maybe TRBD1 (5 bases). Trimming cost V 3 bases and J 1 base, with 9 bases left between them. This CDR3 has 14 amino acids. Germline-derived CDR1 and CDR2 are SEHNR and FQNEAQ (reference sequence). The chain's CDR3 is CASSFQGSQETQYF. The CDR3 bases are TGTGCCAGCAGCTTTCAGGGTTCCCAAGAGACCCAGTACTTC.

The rearrangement joins TRBV6-9 to TRBJ1-1; D perhaps matches TRBD1 (6 bases). The CDR3 runs 14 residues. Germline CDR1 and CDR2: MNHGY and SVAAGI. Trimming stripped 10 bases from V and 0 bases from J, with 15 bases between. The CDR3 DNA follows: TGTGCCACCCGGGACACCTTACTGAACACTGAAGCTTTCTTT. As protein: CATRDTLLNTEAFF.

This clone has just one count. The rearrangement joins TRBV28 to TRBJ2-1; 9 nucleotides agree with TRBD1. The CDR3 is 13 amino acids. Germline V gene lookup returns CDR1 MDHEN and CDR2 SYDVKM. Losses at the gene ends were 6 bases for V and 5 bases for J; bases not matched to a gene: 2. This CDR3 is CASRTGGNNEQFF. The CDR3 DNA reads as TGTGCCAGCAGGACAGGGGGGAACAATGAGCAGTTCTTC.

J is TRBJ1-5 and V is TRBV28; D call uncertain. Per germline, CDR1 MDHEN and CDR2 SYDVKM. V was clipped by 6 bases and J by 6 bases, with 6 bases between them. This CDR3 is built from 11 residues. The CDR3 reads CASSVRQPQHF. CDR3 DNA sequence: TGTGCCAGCAGCGTTCGTCAGCCCCAGCATTTT. The complete variable domain, with remaining parts taken from reference TRBV28 and TRBJ1-5, reads DVKVTQSSRYLVKRTGEKVFLECVQDMDHENMFWYRQDPGLGLRLIYFSYDVKMKEKGDIPEGYSVSREKKERFSLILESASTNQTSMYLCASSVRQPQHFGDGTRLSIL.

The chain couples TRBV3-1 (or the pseudogene TRBV3-2) to TRBJ2-5; D uncertain. CDR3 length equals 10 residues. Deletions cut 0 bases from V and 7 bases from J, with 0 bases between. Germline lookup yields CDR1 LGHDT and CDR2 YNNKEL (reference sequence). This CDR3 reads CASSQETQYF. The CDR3 nucleotides are TGTGCCAGCAGCCAAGAGACCCAGTACTTC.

This clone was detected only a few times. CDR3 region: CASSILSRAGGRRETQYF. CDR3 sequence (DNA): TGTGCCAGTAGTATACTATCGAGAGCGGGGGGGCGTAGAGAGACCCAGTACTTC. The V gene is TRBV19, the J gene TRBJ2-5; 10 bases are shared with TRBD2. There are 18 residues in the CDR3. Germline CDR1 LNHDA, CDR2 SQIVND (reference sequence). The V gene end was trimmed by 2 bases and the J gene end by 4 bases; junction bases not matched to a gene: 13.

This sequence joins TRBV4-3 and TRBJ1-1; D remains unclear. CDR3 length equals 13 residues. V was shortened by 3 bases and J by 3 bases, with 8 bases between the two germline ends. Germline CDR1 reads LGHNA; CDR2 reads YSLEER. CDR3 DNA sequence: TGCGCCAGCAGCCAGGGAAGGTACACTGAAGCTTTCTTT. This translates into CASSQGRYTEAFF.